The present TCR beta chain was sequenced within a study of cytomegalovirus exposure and HLA in healthy donors. The study's findings and limits: V- and J-gene trimming in TCR beta was tied to a missense DCLRE1C variant by an analysis performed later. Earlier results showed most TCR beta V segments being productive about 90% or about 30% of the time.

This clone was recorded only once. As yet, its antigen is unknown. The donors gave bone marrow, and they were healthy. The CDR3 is 17 residues long. Germline-derived CDR1 and CDR2 are SGDLS and YYNGEE. J lost 4 bases, V lost 0 bases, and 9 bases had no gene match. Researchers ran the PCR with 60 Vbeta and 13 Jbeta primers. Original methodology: There were some 87 million unique TCR beta chains by a later count, and approximately 10 million of them were shared. Sequenced by immunoSEQ multiplex PCR; TCRdb stores in-frame clones only, minus some. Clone size and V and J calls were adopted from that table, with D and trimming inferred from the DNA. The data contain some 100,000 clones, more than 75% of them singletons.

This clonotype originated in a woman in her 50s in good health and CMV-seropositive. The genes are TRBV9 and TRBJ1-2, with 10 bases that match TRBD1. Material: PBMCs. The CDR3 DNA reads as TGTGCCAGCAGCGTAGAGGGGACAGGGGCTGCTCTCTATGGCTACACCTTC. Amino acids: CASSVEGTGAALYGYTF.